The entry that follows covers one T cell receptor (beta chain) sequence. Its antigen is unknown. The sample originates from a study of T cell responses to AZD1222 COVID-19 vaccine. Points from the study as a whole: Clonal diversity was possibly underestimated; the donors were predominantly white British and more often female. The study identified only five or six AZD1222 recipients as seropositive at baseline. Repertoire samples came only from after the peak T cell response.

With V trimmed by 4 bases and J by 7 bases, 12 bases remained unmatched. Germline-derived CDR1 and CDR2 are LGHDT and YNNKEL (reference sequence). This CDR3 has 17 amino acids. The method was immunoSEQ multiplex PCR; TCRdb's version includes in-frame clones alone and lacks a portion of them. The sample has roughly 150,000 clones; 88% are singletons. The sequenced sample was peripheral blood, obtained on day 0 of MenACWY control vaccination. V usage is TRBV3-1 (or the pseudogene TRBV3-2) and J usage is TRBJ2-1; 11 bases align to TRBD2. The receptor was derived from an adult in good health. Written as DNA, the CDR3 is TGTGCCAGCAGCCGTACGTTAGCGGGAGGGCCGGGAAATGAGCAGTTCTTC. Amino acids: CASSRTLAGGPGNEQFF.